Sequencing of this TCR beta chain was carried out in a study of blood T cell repertoires in COVID-19. This CDR3 is 15 amino acids long. Germline CDR1 is MGHRA and CDR2 is YSYEKL. V was shortened by 1 base and J by 0 bases, with 4 bases between the two germline ends. Data came from immunoSEQ multiplex PCR; TCRdb stores just in-frame clones and leaves some out. The sample carries around 250,000 clones, around 84% recorded once. In terms of age and location, participants ranged from about 18 to 95 years and lived in about two dozen US areas. This clonotype was sampled from a woman in her forties or fifties who had recovered from COVID-19. Sequencing was carried out using PBMCs or T cells enriched from blood (not recorded which). The chain has TRBV4-1 and TRBJ2-6, with unresolved D. The CDR3 coding sequence is TGCGCCAGCAGCCAAGTTCGCTCTGGGGCCAACGTCCTGACTTTC. Translating gives CASSQVRSGANVLTF.